This TCR beta chain emerged from a study of shared clonotypes between healthy human individuals. Study-level findings and limits: The sampled material consisted only of blood, and tissue repertoires are likely to differ.

The data were produced by immunoSEQ multiplex PCR, yet TCRdb's version contains in-frame clones alone and is incomplete. The table lists approximately 1,000,000 clones, roughly 80% of them singletons. There are 15 residues in the CDR3. Trimming cost V 0 bases and J 5 bases; bases outside gene matches: 6. Germline values: CDR1 SGHRS, CDR2 YFSETQ. In regard to this clone: Its antigen is not identified.

V is TRBV5-1 and J is TRBJ2-5; 8 bases are shared with TRBD2. Source material: memory CD4+ T cells from PBMCs. Subset in this sample: CD45RA-negative fraction. This receptor was taken from a man aged 18 to 30 in good health. Some clones in this sample may be carry-over from other donors' samples. DNA of the CDR3: TGCGCCAGCAGCTTGGACGGGAGGGCCGGTGAGACCCAGTACTTC. It codes for CASSLDGRAGETQYF.